This paragraph covers one T cell receptor (beta chain) sequence. These data originate in a study of T cells in Graves' hyperthyroidism and ophthalmopathy. V was pared by 6 bases and J by 1 base, with 9 bases between. This CDR3 spans 13 amino acids. Per germline, CDR1 MNHEY and CDR2 SMNVEV (reference sequence). Regions amplified from RNA transcripts were the TCR beta CDR3 regions. The TCR CDR3 first-round RT-PCR relied on the HTBI primer set. TCRdb re-called the multiplex PCR reads through MiXCR, storing one row per CDR3 protein. The sample consists of roughly 300,000 distinct CDR3 sequences, around 25% of them appearing once.

The sequence derives from a man aged 40-55 years with Graves' hyperthyroidism that later progressed to Graves' ophthalmopathy. The sequencing input was blood. This sequence joins TRBV27 and TRBJ2-5, with unresolved D. In nucleotides, the CDR3 is TGTGCCAGCAGCAGAAACGGCCAAGAGACCCAGTACTTC. Translation: CASSRNGQETQYF.